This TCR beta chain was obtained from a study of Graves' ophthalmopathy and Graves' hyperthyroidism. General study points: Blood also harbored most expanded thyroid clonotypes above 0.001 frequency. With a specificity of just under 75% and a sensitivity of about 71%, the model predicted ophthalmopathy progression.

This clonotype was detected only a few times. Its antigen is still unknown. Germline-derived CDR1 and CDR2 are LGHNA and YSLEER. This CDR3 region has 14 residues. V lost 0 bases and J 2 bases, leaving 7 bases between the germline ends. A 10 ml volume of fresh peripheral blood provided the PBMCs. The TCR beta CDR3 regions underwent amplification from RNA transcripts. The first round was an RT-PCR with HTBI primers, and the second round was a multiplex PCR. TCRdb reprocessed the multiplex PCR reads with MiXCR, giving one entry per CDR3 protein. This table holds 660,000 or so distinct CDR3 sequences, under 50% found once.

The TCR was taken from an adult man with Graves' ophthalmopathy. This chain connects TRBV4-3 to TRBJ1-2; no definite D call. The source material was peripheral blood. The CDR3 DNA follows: TGCGCCAGCAGCCAAGATACCGGAAACTATGGCTACACCTTC. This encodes CASSQDTGNYGYTF.